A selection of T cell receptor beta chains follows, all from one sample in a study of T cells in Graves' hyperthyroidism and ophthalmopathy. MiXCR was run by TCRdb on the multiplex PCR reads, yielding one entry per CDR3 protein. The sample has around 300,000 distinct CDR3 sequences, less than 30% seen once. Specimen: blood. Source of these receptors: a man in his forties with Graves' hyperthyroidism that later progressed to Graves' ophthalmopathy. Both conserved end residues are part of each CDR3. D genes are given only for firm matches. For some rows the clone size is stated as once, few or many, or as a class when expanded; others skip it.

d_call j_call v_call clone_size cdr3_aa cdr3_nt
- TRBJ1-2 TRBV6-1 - CAIRREWDGYTF TGTGCGATCCGGCGGGAATGGGATGGCTACACCTTC
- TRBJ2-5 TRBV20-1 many CSALLYQETQYF TGCAGTGCTCTCCTTTACCAAGAGACCCAGTACTTC
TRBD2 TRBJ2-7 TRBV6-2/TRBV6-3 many CASRSPSGREHEQYF TGTGCCAGCAGGAGTCCTAGCGGGAGGGAGCACGAGCAGTACTTC
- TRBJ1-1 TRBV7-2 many CASRLGVPNTEAFF TGTGCCAGCAGACTGGGGGTGCCTAACACTGAAGCTTTCTTT
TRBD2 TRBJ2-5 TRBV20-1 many CSARGSGSETQYF TGCAGTGCTAGAGGTAGCGGGAGTGAGACCCAGTACTTC
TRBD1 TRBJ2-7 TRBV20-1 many CSATLRQGRYEQYF TGCAGTGCTACTCTCCGACAGGGGAGATACGAGCAGTACTTC
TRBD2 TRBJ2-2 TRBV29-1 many CSVSPGLAGVTGELFF TGCAGCGTTTCGCCGGGACTAGCGGGAGTTACCGGGGAGCTGTTTTTT
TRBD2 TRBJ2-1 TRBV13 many CASSVGTSGREQFF TGTGCCAGCAGCGTCGGGACTAGCGGGAGAGAGCAGTTCTTC
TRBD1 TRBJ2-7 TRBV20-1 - CSARDPGQGGYEQYF TGCAGTGCTAGAGATCCCGGACAGGGAGGCTACGAGCAGTACTTC
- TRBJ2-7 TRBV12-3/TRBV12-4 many CASSLPRQGGRYEQYF TGTGCCAGCAGTCTCCCACGTCAGGGAGGTCGGTACGAGCAGTACTTC
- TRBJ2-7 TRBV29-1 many CSVGTEYEQYF TGCAGCGTTGGGACAGAATACGAGCAGTACTTC
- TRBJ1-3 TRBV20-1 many CSALKNSGNTIYF TGCAGTGCCTTAAAGAACTCTGGAAACACCATATATTTT
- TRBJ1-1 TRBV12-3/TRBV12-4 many CASSLALTENTEAFF TGTGCCAGCAGTTTAGCGCTGACGGAGAACACTGAAGCTTTCTTT
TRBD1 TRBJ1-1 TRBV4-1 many CASRTGTTEAFF TGCGCCAGCAGGACAGGGACCACTGAAGCTTTCTTT
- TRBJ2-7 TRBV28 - CASSDRTASYEQYF TGTGCCTCCTCCGACAGGACAGCCTCCTACGAGCAGTACTTC
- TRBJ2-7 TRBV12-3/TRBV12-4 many CASSLSGVRGYSYEQYF TGTGCCAGCAGTTTAAGTGGTGTGCGCGGGTACTCCTACGAGCAGTACTTC
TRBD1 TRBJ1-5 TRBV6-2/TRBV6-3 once CASSRSGTGRWHQPQHF TGTGCCAGCAGCCGCTCCGGGACAGGACGGTGGCATCAGCCCCAGCATTTT
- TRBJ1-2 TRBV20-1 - CSARVLDSNYGYTF TGCAGTGCTAGAGTATTGGACAGCAACTATGGCTACACCTTC
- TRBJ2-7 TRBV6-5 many CASSYSGGHEPYEQYF TGTGCCAGCAGTTACTCTGGCGGACACGAACCCTACGAGCAGTACTTC
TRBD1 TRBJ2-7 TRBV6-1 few CASSDYPTGYLLLQYF TGTGCCAGCAGTGACTACCCGACAGGGTATCTCCTTCTCCAGTACTTC
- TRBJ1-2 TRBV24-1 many CATSDPARGFGYTF TGTGCCACCAGTGACCCCGCTAGGGGTTTTGGCTACACCTTC
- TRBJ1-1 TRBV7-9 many CASSMTNTEAFF TGTGCCAGCAGTATGACGAACACTGAAGCTTTCTTT
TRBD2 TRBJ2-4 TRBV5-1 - CASSLVAGGPINIQYF TGCGCCAGCAGCTTGGTGGCGGGAGGCCCCATCAACATTCAGTACTTC
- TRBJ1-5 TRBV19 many CASTKLGQPQHF TGTGCCAGTACCAAGCTGGGTCAGCCCCAGCATTTT
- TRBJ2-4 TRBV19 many CASSVTESGIAKNIQYF TGTGCCAGTAGTGTGACTGAAAGTGGGATAGCCAAAAACATTCAGTACTTC
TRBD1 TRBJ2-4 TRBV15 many CATSRELGGPKNIQYF TGTGCCACCAGCAGAGAACTAGGGGGCCCCAAAAACATTCAGTACTTC
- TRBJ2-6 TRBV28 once CASSYKLGGGHSGANVLTF TGTGCCAGCAGTTATAAACTGGGAGGGGGTCACTCTGGGGCCAACGTCCTGACTTTC